This note documents a single T cell receptor (beta chain) sequence. Libraries were prepared by immunoSEQ multiplex PCR; TCRdb keeps only in-frame clonotypes and omits some of them. The table includes roughly 120,000 clones, around 80% detected once. These data belong to a study of blood T cell repertoires in COVID-19. The overall study: Acute-phase and convalescent COVID-19 samples originated in the United States, Italy and Spain.

The sample consisted of peripheral blood. The clonotype comes from a man aged 65 to 85 with acute or convalescent COVID-19.

The CDR3 spells CASSIAGGPGSYNEQFF. In DNA form, the CDR3 reads TGTGCCAGTAGTATAGCGGGGGGGCCAGGATCCTACAATGAGCAGTTCTTC. The V gene is TRBV19, the J gene TRBJ2-1; TRBD2 aligns across 8 bases. Germline lookup yields CDR1 LNHDA and CDR2 SQIVND (reference sequence). After removal of 1 base from V and 1 base from J, the junction contained 6 bases not matched to a gene. The CDR3 has 17 amino acids.